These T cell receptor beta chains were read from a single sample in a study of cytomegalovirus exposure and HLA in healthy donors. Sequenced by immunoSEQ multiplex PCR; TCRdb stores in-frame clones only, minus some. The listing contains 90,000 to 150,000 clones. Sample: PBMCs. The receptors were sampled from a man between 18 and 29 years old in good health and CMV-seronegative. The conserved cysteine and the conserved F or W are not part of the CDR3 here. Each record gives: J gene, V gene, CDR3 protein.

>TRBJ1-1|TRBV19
ASSPRTGIDTEAF
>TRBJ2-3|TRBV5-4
ASSSPPGGSTDTQY
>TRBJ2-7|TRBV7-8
ASSHRPDSGGTYEQY
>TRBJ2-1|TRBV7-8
ASSPRTSGVYNEQF
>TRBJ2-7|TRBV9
ASSSRLAGAPYEQY
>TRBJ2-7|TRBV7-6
ASSPGQGAVYEQY
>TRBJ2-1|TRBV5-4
ASALYERPSYNEQF
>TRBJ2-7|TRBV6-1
ASSEFVDRYEQY
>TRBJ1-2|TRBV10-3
ATKGAGYT
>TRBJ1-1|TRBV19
ASSTEWRSTDLTEAF
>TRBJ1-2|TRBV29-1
MGGGGTYGYT
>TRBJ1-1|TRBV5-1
ASSPQAAGTMNTEAF
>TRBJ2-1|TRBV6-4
ASSDSPANEQF
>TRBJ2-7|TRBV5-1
ASSLDRTVTYEQY
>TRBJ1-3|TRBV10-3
AIRGETGVGNTIY
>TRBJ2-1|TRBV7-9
ASSRGLQRSYNEQF
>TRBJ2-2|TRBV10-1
ASSESIKTGANTGELF
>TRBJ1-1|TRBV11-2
ASSTPRDRGNTEAF
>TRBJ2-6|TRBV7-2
ASSSNSGANVLT
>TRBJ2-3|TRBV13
ASSSRTSGSPLGQY
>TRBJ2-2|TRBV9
ASSVVAGPPFTGELF
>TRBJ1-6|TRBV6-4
ASSEDRTNNSPLH
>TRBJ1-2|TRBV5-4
ASSVGTDDGYT
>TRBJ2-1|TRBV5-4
ASSSGLSYSYNEQF
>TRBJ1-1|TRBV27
ASSAGQRLPSNTEAF
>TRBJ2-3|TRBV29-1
SVDGGMDTQY
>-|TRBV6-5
ASSSNQGNYEQY
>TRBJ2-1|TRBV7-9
ASSLNRGEQF
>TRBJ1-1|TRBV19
ASSETGSGTEAF
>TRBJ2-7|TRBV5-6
ASSLGGTGTYEQY
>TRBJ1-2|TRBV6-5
ASSPGQPLNYGYT
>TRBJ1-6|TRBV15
ATSRVIGKRPSPLH
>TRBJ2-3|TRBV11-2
ASSSRLGGVQTQY
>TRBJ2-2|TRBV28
ASSLAGDTGELF
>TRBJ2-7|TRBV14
ASSQDGVGLAYYEQY
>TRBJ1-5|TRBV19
ASSLGQGGSNQPQH
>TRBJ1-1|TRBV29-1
SVERGLTAF
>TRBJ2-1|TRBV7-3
ASSPLWTGVNEQF
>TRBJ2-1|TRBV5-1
ASPQGPWGLNEQF
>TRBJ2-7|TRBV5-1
ASSWTSGGLPYEQY
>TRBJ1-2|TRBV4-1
ASSQASPASYGYT
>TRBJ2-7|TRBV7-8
ASSHSRARPAYEQY
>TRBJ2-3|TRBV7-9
ASSLEFLRDATDTQY
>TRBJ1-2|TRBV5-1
ASYTGTGSDYGYT
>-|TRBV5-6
ASSWTGEYEQY
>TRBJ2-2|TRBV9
ASSVATGGPANTGELF
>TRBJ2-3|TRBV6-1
ASSQLAGGTDTQY
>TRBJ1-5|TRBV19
ASRSRSLSNQPQH
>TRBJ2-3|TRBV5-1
ASSFRAGGTDTQY
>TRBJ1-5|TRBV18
ASSPPGGGSNQPQH